These T cell receptor beta chains were read from a single sample in a study of vaccination effects on CD4 cells after COVID-19. Sequenced by immunoSEQ multiplex PCR; TCRdb stores in-frame clones only, minus some. The sample consists of 20,000 to 25,000 clones, less than 85% of them appearing once. Their antigens are not known. Sequencing was performed on CD4+ T cells from PBMCs cultured with SARS-CoV-2 spike peptides, taken after COVID-19 vaccination. The receptors were gathered from a human donor who received a COVID-19 vaccine. Each CDR3 is given with its conserved first and last residue. The D gene is left open where the match is weak. Clone size is shown for a subset of rows, as once, few, many or a class of expanded clone.

j_gene | v_gene | d_gene | abundance | CDR3aa | CDR3nt
TRBJ1-1 | TRBV18 | NA | once | CASSPELVVNTEAFF | TGTGCCAGCTCACCCGAGCTAGTAGTGAACACTGAAGCTTTCTTT
TRBJ1-1 | TRBV24-1 | NA | few | CATSDYNTEAFF | TGTGCCACCAGTGATTATAACACTGAAGCTTTCTTT
TRBJ1-2 | TRBV3-1/TRBV3-2 | NA | NA | CASSQTVGGGDGYTF | TGTGCCAGCAGCCAAACTGTCGGGGGAGGGGATGGCTACACCTTC
TRBJ2-7 | TRBV5-1 | TRBD2 | NA | CASSLGGLAGAPYEQYF | TGCGCCAGCAGCTTGGGGGGACTAGCGGGAGCCCCCTACGAGCAGTACTTC
TRBJ2-2 | TRBV5-4 | NA | NA | CASSFSGTNTGELFF | TGTGCCAGCAGCTTCAGCGGAACGAACACCGGGGAGCTGTTTTTT
TRBJ1-1 | TRBV27 | NA | NA | CASSPRDRVNTEAFF | TGTGCCAGCAGTCCACGGGACCGCGTGAACACTGAAGCTTTCTTT
TRBJ1-4 | TRBV19 | TRBD1 | NA | CASRSDRGNEKLFF | TGTGCCAGTAGATCGGACAGGGGTAATGAAAAACTGTTTTTT
TRBJ2-2 | TRBV18 | NA | few | CASRQDTGELFF | TGTGCCAGCAGACAGGACACCGGGGAGCTGTTTTTT
TRBJ1-2 | TRBV7-2 | NA | NA | CASSLEGNNYGYTF | TGTGCCAGCAGCTTAGAGGGGAACAACTATGGCTACACCTTC
TRBJ1-3 | TRBV3-1/TRBV3-2 | TRBD1 | few | CASSGYLTKGARGNTIYF | TGTGCCAGCAGCGGGTACCTCACTAAGGGGGCAAGGGGAAACACCATATATTTT
TRBJ2-3 | TRBV11-3 | NA | NA | CASSLWGRGESTDTQYF | TGTGCCAGCAGCTTATGGGGCCGCGGGGAAAGCACAGATACGCAGTATTTT